This T cell receptor beta chain was sequenced during a study of CD8 T cells in ankylosing spondylitis. Study-level results: In synovial fluid and blood from reactive arthritis, some motif variants were previously reported. Several highly homologous variants made up a TCR beta motif, and this motif appeared characteristic of ankylosing spondylitis blood.

TCRdb redid the calling of the 5' RACE reads with MiXCR, one entry per CDR3 protein. The table has some 450,000 distinct CDR3 sequences, 15% to 20% seen once. This clonotype came up a few times. Its antigen is not identified. The CDR3 runs to 15 residues. The germline gives CDR1 SGHRS, CDR2 YFSETQ. J gave up 0 bases and V 3 bases, and 2 bases lay outside the gene matches. This chain links TRBV5-1 with TRBJ2-2; the match to TRBD2 covers 7 bases. Sequencing was carried out using blood, either unsorted or a sorted T cell fraction (not recorded which). This sequence originates from a male donor with ankylosing spondylitis. CDR3 loop: CASSSGGPNTGELFF. CDR3 bases: TGCGCCAGCAGCTCGGGGGGTCCGAACACCGGGGAGCTGTTTTTT.